One sample yielded the 15 T cell receptor beta chains listed below, sequenced in a study of cytomegalovirus exposure and HLA in healthy donors. PCR was performed using 60 Vbeta and 13 Jbeta primers. Profiled with immunoSEQ multiplex PCR; TCRdb holds only in-frame clones, not every one. In the table there are about 140,000 clones, 60% to 80% of which are singletons. The source material was PBMCs. These TCRs come from a female donor in good health and CMV-seronegative.

Only a few counts were recorded for this clone. CDR3 residues: CASSYRQGRDGYTF. In DNA form, the CDR3 reads TGTGCCAGCAGTTATCGACAGGGAAGGGATGGCTACACCTTC. The chain is built from TRBV6-5 and TRBJ1-2; 7 bases fit TRBD1. The CDR3 has 14 residues. The J segment lost 6 bases and the V segment lost 3 bases, leaving 7 bases of the junction unmatched. Per germline, CDR1 MNHEY and CDR2 SVGAGI.

The chain employs TRBV28 and TRBJ1-2, with D perhaps matching TRBD1 (6 bases). The CDR3 consists of 13 residues. Germline CDR1 reads MDHEN; CDR2 reads SYDVKM. V was clipped by 2 bases and J by 4 bases, with 8 bases between them. The CDR3 sequence is CASSLGTTYGYTF. The CDR3, as DNA: TGTGCCAGCAGTTTAGGGACAACCTATGGCTACACCTTC.

The genes are TRBV28 and TRBJ1-5, with D possibly being TRBD1 (6 bases). Germline CDR1 and CDR2: MDHEN and SYDVKM. The CDR3 has 15 residues. V was trimmed by 7 bases and J by 1 base, leaving 14 bases between them. CDR3 nucleotides: TGTGCCAGCAAGGGGGGGACACTAAGCAATCAGCCCCAGCATTTT. It translates to CASKGGTLSNQPQHF. Together with reference TRBV28 and TRBJ1-5, the CDR3 gives the full variable domain: DVKVTQSSRYLVKRTGEKVFLECVQDMDHENMFWYRQDPGLGLRLIYFSYDVKMKEKGDIPEGYSVSREKKERFSLILESASTNQTSMYLCASKGGTLSNQPQHFGDGTRLSIL.

This chain connects TRBV19 to TRBJ1-5, with D tentatively TRBD1 (6 bases). The CDR3 totals 15 residues. The V end lost 5 bases, the J end lost 4 bases, and 15 bases lay between the germline ends. Germline V gives CDR1 LNHDA, CDR2 SQIVND (reference sequence). DNA for the CDR3: TGTGCCAGTAGTCGAAGTGGGGACATGAATCAGCCCCAGCATTTT. As protein: CASSRSGDMNQPQHF. Based on the CDR3 plus reference TRBV19 and TRBJ1-5, the full variable domain is DGGITQSPKYLFRKEGQNVTLSCEQNLNHDAMYWYRQDPGQGLRLIYYSQIVNDFQKGDIAEGYSVSREKKESFPLTVTSAQKNPTAFYLCASSRSGDMNQPQHFGDGTRLSIL.

The chain recombines TRBV2 with TRBJ1-3, with TRBD1 matching over 11 bases. Germline CDR1 SNHLY, CDR2 FYNNEI. Germline trimming cut 6 bases from V and 2 bases from J; bases unmatched to any gene: 9. The CDR3 spans 17 residues. The CDR3 nucleotides read TGTGCCAGCAGGGGACAGGGGGGTTTGGTGCCTGGAAACACCATATATTTT. Translation: CASRGQGGLVPGNTIYF.

Written as DNA, the CDR3 is TGTGCCAGCAGCTTAAGCGGGAGGGTAGATACGCAGTATTTT. Its translation: CASSLSGRVDTQYF. The chain links TRBV7-9 to TRBJ2-3; 10 bases are a match to TRBD2. From germline, CDR1 is SEHNR and CDR2 FQNEAQ (reference sequence). Trimming took 2 bases from V and 5 from J; bases not matched to a gene: 1. The CDR3 totals 14 residues.

This clone was recorded only once. The V call is TRBV6-1, the J call TRBJ2-5; the match to TRBD1 covers 8 bases. Trimming took 6 bases from V and 5 from J; bases not matched to a gene: 11. Germline V gene lookup returns CDR1 MNHNS and CDR2 SASEGT. This CDR3 comprises 15 residues. The CDR3: CASSQDRGWGETQYF. CDR3 DNA: TGTGCCAGCAGCCAAGACAGGGGATGGGGGGAGACCCAGTACTTC.

The CDR3, as DNA: TGTGCCAGCAGCATGACAGGGGTTAATTCACCCCTCCACTTT. Protein sequence: CASSMTGVNSPLHF. This rearrangement joins TRBV21-1 to TRBJ1-6; TRBD1 is the table's D call and was not checked against the DNA. TRBV21-1 is classified as a pseudogene. The CDR3 is 14 amino acids.

This clone was seen just once. The chain links TRBV27 to TRBJ2-3, with 9 nucleotides matching TRBD2. The germline V gene has CDR1 MNHEY and CDR2 SMNVEV (reference sequence). The CDR3 spans 16 residues. J was trimmed by 0 bases and V by 6 bases; bases with no gene match: 7. This chain's CDR3 is CASRISGRGSTDTQYF. CDR3 nucleotides: TGTGCCAGCAGGATTAGCGGGAGAGGGAGCACAGATACGCAGTATTTT.

This chain links TRBV7-9 with TRBJ2-5; TRBD1 is a possible D gene (5 bases). The J call may be in error: the DNA end matches TRBJ2-7 better. The CDR3 sequence is 14 residues long. The V gene's germline CDR1 is SEHNR and CDR2 FQNEAQ (reference sequence). The CDR3, as DNA: TGTGCCAGCAGCTTATTGCAGGGTTCCAACGAGCAGTACTTC. This translates into CASSLLQGSNEQYF.

As DNA, the CDR3 is TGCGCCAGCAGCTTGGATGACAGGGGCCTCTCTGGGGCCAACGTCCTGACTTTC. Protein: CASSLDDRGLSGANVLTF. This sequence joins TRBV5-1 and TRBJ2-6; TRBD1 matches at 8 bases. CDR1 and CDR2 (germline): SGHRS, YFSETQ. This CDR3 comprises 18 residues. Trimming cost V 0 bases and J 0 bases; bases outside gene matches: 5.

This clone has only a few counts. The chain links TRBV6-5 to TRBJ1-5; TRBD1 matches 8 bases. The CDR3 is 13 amino acids. J lost 7 bases, V lost 7 bases, and 6 bases had no gene match. CDR1 is MNHEY and CDR2 is SVGAGI in the germline V gene. DNA for the CDR3: TGTGCCAGCACAGCAGGGGGCGGCCAGCCCCAGCATTTT. This encodes CASTAGGGQPQHF.

This chain connects TRBV5-6 to TRBJ1-1, with D hard to call. The CDR3 consists of 14 residues. CDR1 and CDR2 (germline): SGHDT, YYEEEE. Trimming pared 2 bases from V and 11 bases from J, leaving 19 bases between. The CDR3 region is CASSLPGAGVGAFF. CDR3 nucleotides: TGTGCCAGCAGCTTACCGGGAGCTGGGGTTGGGGCTTTCTTT.

This clone was seen a few times. This chain joins TRBV27 and TRBJ1-1, with 10 bases lining up with TRBD1. The ends lost 5 bases at V and 6 bases at J; junction bases unmatched: 9. The length of the CDR3 is 15 residues. Germline CDR1 reads MNHEY; CDR2 reads SMNVEV (reference sequence). CDR3 sequence (DNA): TGTGCCAGCAGTCCCGAGACAGGGGGCACTTCTGAAGCTTTCTTT. Translating gives CASSPETGGTSEAFF.

The CDR3 here is CASSLDRGRETEAFF. The CDR3 region has the DNA TGTGCCAGCAGCTTGGACAGGGGGCGAGAAACTGAAGCTTTCTTT. The chain couples TRBV5-6 to TRBJ1-1, with 9 bases fitting TRBD1. The CDR3 has 15 residues. In germline, CDR1 is SGHDT, CDR2 YYEEEE. Trimming took 0 bases from V and 5 from J; bases not matched to a gene: 5.